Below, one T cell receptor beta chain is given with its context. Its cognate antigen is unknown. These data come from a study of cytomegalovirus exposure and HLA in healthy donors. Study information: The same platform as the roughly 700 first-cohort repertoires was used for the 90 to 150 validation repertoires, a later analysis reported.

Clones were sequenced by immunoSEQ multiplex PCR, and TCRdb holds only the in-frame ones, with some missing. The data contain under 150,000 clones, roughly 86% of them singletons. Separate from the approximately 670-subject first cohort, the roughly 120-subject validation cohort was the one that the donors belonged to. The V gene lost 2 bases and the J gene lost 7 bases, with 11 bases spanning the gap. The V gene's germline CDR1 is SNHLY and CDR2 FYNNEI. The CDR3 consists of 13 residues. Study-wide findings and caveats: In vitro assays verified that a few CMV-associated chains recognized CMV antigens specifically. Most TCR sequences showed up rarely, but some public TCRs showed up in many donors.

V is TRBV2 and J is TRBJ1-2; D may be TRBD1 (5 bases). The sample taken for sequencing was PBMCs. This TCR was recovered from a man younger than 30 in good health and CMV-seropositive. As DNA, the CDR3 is TGTGCCAGCAGTGAAAACAACGGGGGTGGCTACACCTTC. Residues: CASSENNGGGYTF. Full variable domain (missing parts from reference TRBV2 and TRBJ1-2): EPEVTQTPSHQVTQMGQEVILRCVPISNHLYFYWYRQILGQKVEFLVSFYNNEISEKSEIFDDQFSVERPDGSNFTLKIRSTKLEDSAMYFCASSENNGGGYTFGSGTRLTVV.